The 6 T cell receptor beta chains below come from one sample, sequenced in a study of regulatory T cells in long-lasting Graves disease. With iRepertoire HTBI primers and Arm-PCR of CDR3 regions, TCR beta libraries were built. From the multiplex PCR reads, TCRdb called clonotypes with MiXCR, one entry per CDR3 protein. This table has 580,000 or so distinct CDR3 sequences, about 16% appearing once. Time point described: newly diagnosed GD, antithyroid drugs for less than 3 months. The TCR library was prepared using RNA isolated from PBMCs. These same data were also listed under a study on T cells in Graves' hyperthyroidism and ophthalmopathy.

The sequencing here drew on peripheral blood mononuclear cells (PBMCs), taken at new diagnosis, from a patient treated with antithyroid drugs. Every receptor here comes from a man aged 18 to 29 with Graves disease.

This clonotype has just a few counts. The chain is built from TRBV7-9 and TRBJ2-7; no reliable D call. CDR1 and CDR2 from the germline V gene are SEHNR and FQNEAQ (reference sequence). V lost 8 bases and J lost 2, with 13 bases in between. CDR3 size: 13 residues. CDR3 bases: TGTGCCAGCGTGGGTACAAACCCCTACGAGCAGTACTTC. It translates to CASVGTNPYEQYF.

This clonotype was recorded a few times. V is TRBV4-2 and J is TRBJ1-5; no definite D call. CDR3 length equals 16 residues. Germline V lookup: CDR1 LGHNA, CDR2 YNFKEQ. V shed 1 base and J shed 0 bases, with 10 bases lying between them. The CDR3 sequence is CASSQGDTYSNQPQHF. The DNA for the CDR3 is TGTGCCAGCAGCCAAGGAGACACTTATAGCAATCAGCCCCAGCATTTT.

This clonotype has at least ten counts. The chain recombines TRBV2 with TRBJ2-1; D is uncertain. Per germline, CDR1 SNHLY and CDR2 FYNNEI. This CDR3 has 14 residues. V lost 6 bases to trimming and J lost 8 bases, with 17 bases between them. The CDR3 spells CASRTSALNHEQFF. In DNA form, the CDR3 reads TGTGCCAGCAGAACAAGCGCCCTAAATCATGAGCAGTTCTTC.

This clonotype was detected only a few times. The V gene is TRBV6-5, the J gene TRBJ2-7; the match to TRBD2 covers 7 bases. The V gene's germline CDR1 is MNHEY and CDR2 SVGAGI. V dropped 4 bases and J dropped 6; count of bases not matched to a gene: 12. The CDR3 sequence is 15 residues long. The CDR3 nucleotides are TGTGCCAGCAGTTCTAGCGGTAGAGCTCTAGGCGAGCAGTACTTC. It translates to CASSSSGRALGEQYF.

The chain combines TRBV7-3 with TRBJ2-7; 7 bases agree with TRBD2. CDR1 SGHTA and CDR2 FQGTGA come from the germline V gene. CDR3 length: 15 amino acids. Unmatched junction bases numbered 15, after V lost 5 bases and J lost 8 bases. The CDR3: CASSHKVTGGLQQYF. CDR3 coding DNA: TGTGCCAGCAGCCACAAGGTCACGGGAGGCCTACAGCAGTACTTC.

The CDR3 DNA reads as TGTGCCAGCAGTAAAATGGGGGACGGAGCTTACGGAAACACCATATATTTT. Amino acids: CASSKMGDGAYGNTIYF. The gene calls are TRBV11-2 and TRBJ1-3; D is possibly TRBD1 (5 bases). This CDR3 is 17 amino acids long. Trimming shortened V by 6 bases and J by 4 bases, and 22 bases separated the two germline ends. Germline CDR1 SGHAT, CDR2 FQNNGV.